This T cell receptor (beta chain) was identified during a study of CD8 T cells in ankylosing spondylitis. Overall study findings and caveats: Made up of several highly homologous variants, a TCR beta motif appeared characteristic of ankylosing spondylitis blood.

Libraries of TCR beta came from quantitative 5'-RACE with molecular barcodes. TCRdb recomputed calls from the 5' RACE reads with MiXCR, one row per CDR3 protein. The sample carries hundreds of thousands of distinct CDR3 sequences, less than 10% recorded once. To note about this clonotype: Its antigen is unknown.

Trimming took off 6 bases at V and 5 bases at J, with 10 bases between the two ends. This CDR3 is built from 12 residues. Germline lookup yields CDR1 MNHEY and CDR2 SVGEGT. The chain recombines TRBV6-2 or TRBV6-3 with TRBJ2-5; no clear D gene. Sequenced sample: blood, either unsorted or a sorted T cell fraction (not recorded which). This receptor was obtained from a male donor with ankylosing spondylitis or in good health (not recorded which). CDR3 region: CASSQGLETQYF. The CDR3 coding sequence is TGTGCCAGCAGCCAAGGTTTGGAGACCCAGTACTTC.